This T cell receptor (beta chain) was identified in a study of blood T cells in healthy people across ages. Broader study findings: The lack of PBMC sorting stopped any conclusive naive versus antigen-experienced comparison. Calculation of diversity from one million T cells yielded estimates considered to be underestimates.

The CDR3 contains 17 residues. Looked up from germline, CDR1 is MNHNS and CDR2 is SASEGT. V was shortened by 2 bases and J by 0 bases, with 14 bases between the two germline ends. PCR was performed a second time for about 7 to 12 cycles using a sample-barcoded 5' primer and a J-beta primer mix. TCRdb reprocessed the 5' RACE reads with MiXCR, giving one entry per CDR3 protein. The sample has around 990,000 distinct CDR3 sequences, around two fifths seen once. This clonotype was seen more than once but under ten times. What it binds is not known. All donors came from Russia, were Caucasian and healthy, and spanned ages about 6 to 90.

This TCR derives from a man in his late teens or twenties in good health. This chain links TRBV6-1 with TRBJ1-5; no definite D call. The sequencing input was blood. In DNA form, the CDR3 reads TGTGCCAGCAGTGAATCGGGCAACACTTATAGCAATCAGCCCCAGCATTTT. Translating it yields CASSESGNTYSNQPQHF.